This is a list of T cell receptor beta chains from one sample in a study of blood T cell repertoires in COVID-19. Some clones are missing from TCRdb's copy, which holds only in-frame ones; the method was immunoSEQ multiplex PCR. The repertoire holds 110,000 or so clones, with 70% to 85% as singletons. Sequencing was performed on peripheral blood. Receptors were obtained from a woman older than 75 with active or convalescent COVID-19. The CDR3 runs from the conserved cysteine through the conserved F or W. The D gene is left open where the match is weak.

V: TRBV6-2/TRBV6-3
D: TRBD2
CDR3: CASSYSGTTWKPQYF

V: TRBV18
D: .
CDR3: CASSPPGFLNTEAFF

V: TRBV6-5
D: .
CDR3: CASSWDTDTGELFF

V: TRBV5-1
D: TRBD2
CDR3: CASSGGGLAGGETQYF

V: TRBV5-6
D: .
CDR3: CASSSLVARQGIINEQFF

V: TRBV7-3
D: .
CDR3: CASSLTRAKSGEQYF

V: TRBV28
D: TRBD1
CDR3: CASSDGTGYNSPLHF

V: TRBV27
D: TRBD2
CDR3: CASSPPGLAGVFEQFF

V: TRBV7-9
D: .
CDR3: CASSFGENTEAFF

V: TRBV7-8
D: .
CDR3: CASSLLGYGDGNQPQHF

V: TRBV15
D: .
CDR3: CATSRDLTKWQETQYF

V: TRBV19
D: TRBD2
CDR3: CASRLAGTNTGELFF

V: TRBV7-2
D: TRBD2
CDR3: CASSLVAGVYEQYF

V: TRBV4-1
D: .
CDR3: CASSQGRIGSPGNTIYF

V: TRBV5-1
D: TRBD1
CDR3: CASSLLLGQRVGETQYF

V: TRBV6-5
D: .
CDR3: CASKADMNTEAFF

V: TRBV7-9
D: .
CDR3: CASSLVWTGRDYNEQFF

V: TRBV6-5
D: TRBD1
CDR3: CASGSGQGQAGELFF

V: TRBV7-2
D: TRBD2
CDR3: CASRPQVLGGEQYF

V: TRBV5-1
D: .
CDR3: CASSSWGGKNTEAFF

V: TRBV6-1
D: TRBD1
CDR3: CASSETRTGRPYGYTF

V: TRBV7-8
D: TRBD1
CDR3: CASSLATGTGDSYEQYF

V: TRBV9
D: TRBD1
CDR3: CASSVGTGTGNINEQFF

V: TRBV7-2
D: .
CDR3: CASSPRSHPDQPQHF

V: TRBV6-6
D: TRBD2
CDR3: CASSYIAGEYEQYF

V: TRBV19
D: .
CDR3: CASSPDKFQPQHF

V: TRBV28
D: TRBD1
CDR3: CASATTGGQTGRANTEAFF

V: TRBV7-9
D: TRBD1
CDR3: CAIGTGGNSNQPQHF

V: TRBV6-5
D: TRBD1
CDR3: CASSSTGKQGEAFF

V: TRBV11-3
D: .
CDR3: CASSPDRGSEQYF

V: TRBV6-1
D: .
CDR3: CASSERLVKPPTNEKLFF

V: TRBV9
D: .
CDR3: CASSVAGDNSPLHF

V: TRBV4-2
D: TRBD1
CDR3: CASTREFGAGGSGNTIYF

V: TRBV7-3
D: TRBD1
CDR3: CASSPRTGGETQYF

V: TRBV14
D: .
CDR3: CASSQVTGHYNSPLHF

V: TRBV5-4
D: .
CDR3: CASSLRGRENTIYF